This TCR beta chain was retrieved from a study of graft-versus-host responses after intestinal transplantation. For the study at large: Transplant types were multivisceral, liver-intestinal, or isolated intestinal.

The CDR3 extends over 15 amino acids. Germline loops: CDR1 MNHEY, CDR2 SMNVEV (reference sequence). Trimming took 5 bases from V and 10 from J; bases not matched to a gene: 11. Assay: immunoSEQ multiplex PCR; the TCRdb copy retains only in-frame clones and omits some. The sample consists of about 86,000 clones, approximately 90% of them appearing once. About this clone: The target antigen is unknown.

The chain uses TRBV27 and TRBJ1-6, with 7 bases matching TRBD1. The TCR comes from a human donor who was the organ donor for an intestinal transplant. Material: unstimulated CD4+ T cells sorted from spleen or lymph node cells, obtained before transplant. CDR3: CASSPYRQGGSPLHF. The CDR3 bases are TGTGCCAGCAGTCCCTACCGACAGGGAGGATCACCCCTCCACTTT.